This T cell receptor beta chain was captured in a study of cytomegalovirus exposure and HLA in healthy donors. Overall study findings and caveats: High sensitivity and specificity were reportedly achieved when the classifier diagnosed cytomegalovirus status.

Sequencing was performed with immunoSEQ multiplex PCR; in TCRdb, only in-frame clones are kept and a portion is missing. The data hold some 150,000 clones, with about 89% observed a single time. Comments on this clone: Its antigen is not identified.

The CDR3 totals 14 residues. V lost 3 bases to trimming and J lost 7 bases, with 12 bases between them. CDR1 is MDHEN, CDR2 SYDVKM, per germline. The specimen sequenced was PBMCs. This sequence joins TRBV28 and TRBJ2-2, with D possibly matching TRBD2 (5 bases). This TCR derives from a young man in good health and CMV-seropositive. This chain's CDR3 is CASSFLGSGGELFF. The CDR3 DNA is TGTGCCAGCAGTTTCCTAGGGAGTGGCGGGGAGCTGTTTTTT. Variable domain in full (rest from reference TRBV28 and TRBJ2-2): DVKVTQSSRYLVKRTGEKVFLECVQDMDHENMFWYRQDPGLGLRLIYFSYDVKMKEKGDIPEGYSVSREKKERFSLILESASTNQTSMYLCASSFLGSGGELFFGEGSRLTVL.